The TCR beta chain under discussion was sequenced for a study of multiple sclerosis patients with progressive multifocal leukoencephalopathy. The study, taken as a whole, reports: TRBV and TRBJ usage showed no common pattern when PML developed.

Concerning this clone: The antigen remains undetermined.

Documented time point: 12 to 13 months of natalizumab therapy. Profiled with immunoSEQ multiplex PCR; TCRdb holds only in-frame clones, not every one. The top ten hold around 2.4% of the sample, which has some 25,000 clones, 80% to 95% seen once. V lost 4 bases to trimming and J lost 6 bases, with 3 bases between them. Per the germline V gene, CDR1 is MNHNS and CDR2 is SASEGT. The CDR3 has 11 amino acids. The chain is built from TRBV6-1 and TRBJ2-2; D unclear. The clonotype comes from a man aged 25-45 years with multiple sclerosis. Sequencing was performed on PBMCs, taken from a patient treated with natalizumab. Here the CDR3 DNA reads TGTGCCAGCAGTGTCGCCGGGGAGCTGTTTTTT. Amino acid sequence: CASSVAGELFF.